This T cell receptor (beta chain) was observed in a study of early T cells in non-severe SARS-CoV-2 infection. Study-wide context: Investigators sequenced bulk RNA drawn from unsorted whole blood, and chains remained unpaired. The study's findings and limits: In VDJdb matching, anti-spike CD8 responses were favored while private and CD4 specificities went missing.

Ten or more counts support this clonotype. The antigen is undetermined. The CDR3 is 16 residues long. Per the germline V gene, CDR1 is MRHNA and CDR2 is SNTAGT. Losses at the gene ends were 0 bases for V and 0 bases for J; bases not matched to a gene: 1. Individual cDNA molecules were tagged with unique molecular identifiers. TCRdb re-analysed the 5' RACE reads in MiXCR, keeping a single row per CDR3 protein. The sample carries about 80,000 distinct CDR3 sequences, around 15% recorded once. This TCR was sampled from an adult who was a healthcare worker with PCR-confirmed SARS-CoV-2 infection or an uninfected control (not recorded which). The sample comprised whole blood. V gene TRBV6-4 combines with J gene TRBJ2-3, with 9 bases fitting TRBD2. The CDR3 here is CASSDSTSGSTDTQYF. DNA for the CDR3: TGTGCCAGCAGTGACTCGACTAGCGGAAGCACAGATACGCAGTATTTT.